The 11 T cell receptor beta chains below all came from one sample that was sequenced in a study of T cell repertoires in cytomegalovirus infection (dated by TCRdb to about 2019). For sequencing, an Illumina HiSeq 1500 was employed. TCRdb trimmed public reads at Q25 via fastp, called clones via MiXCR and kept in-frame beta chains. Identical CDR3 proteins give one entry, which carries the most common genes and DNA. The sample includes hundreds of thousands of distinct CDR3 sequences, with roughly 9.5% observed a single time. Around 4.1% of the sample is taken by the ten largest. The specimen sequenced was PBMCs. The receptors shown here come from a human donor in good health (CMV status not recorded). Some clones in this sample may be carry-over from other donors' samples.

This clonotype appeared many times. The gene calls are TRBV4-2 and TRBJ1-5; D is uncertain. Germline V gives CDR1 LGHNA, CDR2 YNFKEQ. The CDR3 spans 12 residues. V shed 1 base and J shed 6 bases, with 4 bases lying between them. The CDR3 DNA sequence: TGTGCCAGCAGCCAAGGCGGTCAGCCCCAGCATTTT. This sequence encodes CASSQGGQPQHF.

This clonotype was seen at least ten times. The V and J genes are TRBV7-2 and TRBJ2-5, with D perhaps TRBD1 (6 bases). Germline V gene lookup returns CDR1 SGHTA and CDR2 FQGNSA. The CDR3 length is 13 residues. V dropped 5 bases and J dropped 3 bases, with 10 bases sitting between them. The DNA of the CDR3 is TGTGCCAGCAGCCTTAACAGGGAAGAGACCCAGTACTTC. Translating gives CASSLNREETQYF.

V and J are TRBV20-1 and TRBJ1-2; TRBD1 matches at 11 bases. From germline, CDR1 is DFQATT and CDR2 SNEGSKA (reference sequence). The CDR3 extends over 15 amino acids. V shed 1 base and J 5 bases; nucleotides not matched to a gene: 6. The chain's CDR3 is CSARGGQGVGYGYTF. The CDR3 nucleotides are TGCAGTGCTAGAGGGGGACAGGGGGTAGGGTATGGCTACACCTTC.

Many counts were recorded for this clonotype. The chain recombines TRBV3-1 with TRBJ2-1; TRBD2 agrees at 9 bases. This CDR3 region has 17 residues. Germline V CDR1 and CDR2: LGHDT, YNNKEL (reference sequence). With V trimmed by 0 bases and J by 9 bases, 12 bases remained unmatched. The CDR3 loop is CASSQDRSGLAVAEQFF. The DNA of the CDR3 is TGTGCCAGCAGCCAAGATCGCTCGGGACTAGCCGTTGCTGAGCAGTTCTTC.

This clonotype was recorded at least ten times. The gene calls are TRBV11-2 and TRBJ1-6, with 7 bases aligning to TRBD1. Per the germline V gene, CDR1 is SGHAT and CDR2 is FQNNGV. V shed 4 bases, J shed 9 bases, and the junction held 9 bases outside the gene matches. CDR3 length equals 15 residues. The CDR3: CASSSRSTGVSPLHF. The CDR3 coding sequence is TGTGCCAGCAGCTCAAGATCAACAGGGGTTTCACCCCTCCACTTT.

CDR3 region: CSAPGLAGVISDEQFF. In DNA form, the CDR3 reads TGCAGTGCTCCGGGACTAGCGGGAGTCATCTCGGATGAGCAGTTCTTC. V usage is TRBV20-1 and J usage is TRBJ2-1, with TRBD2 matching over 14 bases. V shed 5 bases and J 8 bases; nucleotides not matched to a gene: 11. CDR3 length: 16 residues. Germline loops: CDR1 DFQATT, CDR2 SNEGSKA (reference sequence).

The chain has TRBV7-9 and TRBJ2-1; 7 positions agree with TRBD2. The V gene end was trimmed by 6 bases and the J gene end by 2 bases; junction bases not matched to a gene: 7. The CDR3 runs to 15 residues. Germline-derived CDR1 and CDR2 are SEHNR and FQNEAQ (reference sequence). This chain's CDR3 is CASSSPSGAYNEQFF. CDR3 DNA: TGTGCCAGCAGTAGCCCTAGCGGCGCCTACAATGAGCAGTTCTTC.

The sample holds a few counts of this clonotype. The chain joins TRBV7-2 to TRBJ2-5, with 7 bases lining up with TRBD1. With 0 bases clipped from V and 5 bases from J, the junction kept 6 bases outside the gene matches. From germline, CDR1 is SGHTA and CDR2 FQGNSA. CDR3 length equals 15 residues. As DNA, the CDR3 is TGTGCCAGCAGCTTAGCGAAGGGGGCGCGGGAGACCCAGTACTTC. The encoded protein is CASSLAKGARETQYF.

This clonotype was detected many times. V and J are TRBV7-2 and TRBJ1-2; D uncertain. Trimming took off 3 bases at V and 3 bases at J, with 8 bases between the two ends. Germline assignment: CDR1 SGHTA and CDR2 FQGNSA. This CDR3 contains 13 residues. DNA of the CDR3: TGTGCCAGCAGCTTGGACCCGGACTATGGCTACACCTTC. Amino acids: CASSLDPDYGYTF.

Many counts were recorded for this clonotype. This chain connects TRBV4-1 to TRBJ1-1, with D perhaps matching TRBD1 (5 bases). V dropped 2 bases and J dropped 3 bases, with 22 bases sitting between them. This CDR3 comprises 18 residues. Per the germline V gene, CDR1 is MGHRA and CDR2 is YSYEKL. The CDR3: CASSQNPPRNRRHTEAFF. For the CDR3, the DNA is TGCGCCAGCAGCCAAAACCCTCCTCGGAACAGGCGGCACACTGAAGCTTTCTTT.

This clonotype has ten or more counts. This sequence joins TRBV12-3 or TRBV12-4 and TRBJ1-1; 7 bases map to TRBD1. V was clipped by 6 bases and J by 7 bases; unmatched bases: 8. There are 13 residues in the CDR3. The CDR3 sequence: CASSLQGEVEAFF. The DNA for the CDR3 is TGTGCCAGCAGCCTTCAGGGGGAAGTTGAAGCTTTCTTT.